This T cell receptor (beta chain) was captured in a study of OX40 agonist ivuxolimab in advanced cancers. General observations from the study: Also present in some nonresponders was a low level of normalized T-cell clonal expansion.

Only one count was recorded for this clone. Its antigen is not identified. Peripheral blood came from all dose cohorts at three timepoints. The germline CDR1 and CDR2 sequences are ENHRY and SYGVKD. This CDR3 has 15 residues. V was clipped by 4 bases and J by 1 base; unmatched bases: 5. Data came from immunoSEQ multiplex PCR; TCRdb stores just in-frame clones and leaves some out. The sample lists about 58,000 clones; over 70% were seen once. The TCR originated in an adult with an advanced solid tumor such as melanoma, head and neck, liver or kidney cancer. The gene calls are TRBV10-3 and TRBJ1-1, with 8 bases identical to TRBD1. The material sequenced was CD4+ or CD8+ T cells sorted from blood, taken in a trial of the OX40 agonist ivuxolimab. This CDR3 reads CAISGTGLGNTEAFF. CDR3 nucleotide sequence: TGTGCCATCAGTGGGACAGGGTTGGGGAACACTGAAGCTTTCTTT.